This TCR beta chain was captured by sequencing in a study of cytomegalovirus exposure and HLA in healthy donors (dated by TCRdb to between 2016 and 2019). Regarding the complete study: An earlier analysis of roughly 630 of the donors reported more than 250 Gb of sequence data and some 120 million unique TCR beta sequences from about 200 million T cells. Approximately 300 gigabases of sequencing data and approximately 91 million unique TCR sequences made up an early release that covered approximately 620 HLA-typed donors. The genetic ancestry cluster associated with self-reported Caucasian donors included 81% of the approximately 430 genotyped donors. The aim of the study was to test whether cataloging public T cell receptors could identify signatures of past pathogen exposure. The study profiled the T cell repertoires of about 640 subjects by immunosequencing and related them to cytomegalovirus serostatus. A separate validation cohort of over a hundred different subjects was used in addition to the roughly 640-subject first cohort. To predict cytomegalovirus infection status, the study brought together high-throughput TCR immunosequencing, statistical association of individual TCRs with disease status, and machine learning. A later analysis re-examined previously published TCR beta repertoires from just over 650 donors and added high-resolution HLA genotyping to investigate patterns of TCR occurrence. The later analysis used no new phenotypic data to find candidate immune exposures, relying instead on TCR beta sequences and their occurrence across donors. In an earlier analysis of 587 of the donors, high-throughput TCR beta sequencing was used to judge whether each TCR beta V gene segment behaved as functional or pseudogenic. Alongside the repertoire data, information on donor age, sex, ethnicity and CMV serostatus was compiled. A later genetic analysis took genome-wide SNP genotypes for about three fifths of the 666 donors and used that subset as a discovery cohort. Every repertoire in the discovery cohort had been generated on one and the same sequencing platform. HLA typing included class I and class II loci at four-digit resolution. The number of typed donors differed by locus: about 620-640 for A, B, C, DRB1 and DQB1; 522 for DQA1; 606 for DPA1; and 400 to 480 for DPB1. Five DR-DQ haplotypes were handled as single units for association and clustering, since linkage in the cohort was strong. Among 398 genotyped donors of the cohort, an average of roughly 240,000 unique TCR beta nucleotide sequences were sequenced per donor, around 20% of them non-productive.

Library preparation used the immunoSEQ multiplex PCR assay. For the multiplex PCR, a mixture combining 60 forward primers for TCR Vbeta segments and 13 reverse primers for TCR Jbeta segments was used. The CDR3 region of rearranged TCR beta genes was amplified from genomic DNA with a multiplex PCR assay. On the Illumina HiSeq System, the amplified TCR beta libraries were sequenced as 87-base-pair reads. In the source study's methods: A later analysis tallied tens of millions of unique TCR beta chains across the 610 or so repertoires, and about 10 million of those chains were shared by two or more donors. A nearest-neighbor algorithm error-corrected the raw reads and collapsed the reads into unique sequences, merging closely related sequences to remove PCR and sequencing errors. To assign V, D and J gene segments, CDR3 sequences were aligned to IMGT reference sequences. For a sequence to be retained, a match of at least six nucleotides to both a V gene segment and a J gene segment was required. A rearrangement was called productive if the CDR3 had no stop codons and remained in frame with V and J, and every other rearrangement was called non-productive. Following IMGT convention, CDR3 was defined as the stretch from the second conserved V-encoded cysteine up to the conserved J-encoded phenylalanine. The earlier analysis of about 560 of the donors excluded any sequence lacking an unambiguous match to a single V gene segment. In an earlier analysis of 587 of the donors, a V segment was called functional when productive rearrangements were above 56.7%, and segregating when the standard deviation between donors exceeded 5%. A statistical classification framework was built for diagnosing cytomegalovirus status from the catalog of TCR beta chain sequences. In a later analysis, V and J genes were assigned by comparing TCR nucleotide sequences against IMGT/GENE-DB human TR gene sequences. The TCRdist pipeline was used in a later analysis to assign CDR3 sequences and most-parsimonious VDJ recombination scenarios. A later analysis defined each TCR beta chain by its CDR3 amino acid sequence plus V-gene family, and excluded reads lacking a unique V-gene family. In a later analysis, fewer than 650 highly shared, low-generation-probability nucleotide sequences were removed to address suspected cross-contamination and a sequencing artifact. A later analysis calculated a clonal expansion index for each public chain from normalized within-repertoire ranks of inferred template counts. In a later analysis, generation probabilities were computed using a VDJ recombination model fitted to out-of-frame rearrangements, and the results were checked against IGoR. Hypergeometric tests were used in a later analysis to score TCR-TCR, TCR-HLA and TCR-CMV co-occurrence, with a repertoire-size bias correction applied to the TCR pairs. A later analysis estimated false discovery rates by permuting HLA or CMV assignments 20 times. A later analysis grouped co-occurring TCRs with DBSCAN, adding TCRdist sequence similarity when clustering within HLA-allele-positive subsets. Co-occurrence clustering excluded repertoires with fewer than 30,000 or more than 120,000 public chains, plus five with anomalous nucleotide sharing. Entries here come from immuneACCESS through TCRdb and include only in-frame sequences with V and J called. Some clones fail to appear in such tables; in the studies checked, an unresolved V gene covers under half of the shortfall, and the cause of the remainder is unknown. D and trimming were read from the DNA, whereas the V and J calls and clone size are those reported in that table. This sample holds about 100,000 clones; around 80% were observed only once. The ten top clones hold 3.5% to 4% of the sample.

The CDR3 runs 15 residues from the cysteine to the phenylalanine. Just CDR3 DNA is preserved here, 45 bases in frame from base 1. Trimming removed 3 bases from V and 2 bases from J, leaving 13 bases between the germline ends. The germline V gene gives CDR1 as KGHSH and CDR2 as LQKENI. The cohort consisted of approximately 670 healthy bone marrow donors. All cohort members were sampled while nominally healthy, although unrecorded immune exposures were likely present. The donor tested CMV seropositive, placing the donor among the approximately 290 seropositive members of the cohort. Each donor provided a peripheral blood sample, and peripheral blood mononuclear cells were used for TCR beta sequencing. Genomic DNA was extracted from the blood cell samples with the Qiagen DNeasy Blood Extraction Kit. Comment on this clone: Which antigen it targets is not known. No much larger clone is present one base from it, and per-base qualities are unavailable.

Study-wide findings and limitations: A later analysis found that HLA-associated TCR beta chains were more clonally expanded and had lower generation probabilities than equally common non-associated chains. According to a later analysis, parvovirus B19, influenza, CMV and Epstein-Barr virus appeared linked to several top co-occurrence clusters. A group of highly shared sequence variants was considered likely to be a technical artifact of the sequencing pipeline. When HLA alleles, especially DR and DQ, strongly co-occurred, TCR associations were difficult to assign to individual alleles. In a later analysis, TCR association rates were found to vary across HLA loci, with the most associated TCRs seen for DRB1 alleles and the fewest for HLA-C alleles. Linkage disequilibrium might explain the correlated functional status among segregating V segments, but an unknown experimental factor could not be excluded. According to the authors, the approach could potentially be generalized to other disease states and immunological phenotypes. A further reported finding was that TCR beta sequences accurately predicted the HLA-A and HLA-B alleles for most subjects in the first cohort. Only TCR beta chains were sequenced in this cohort, and the absence of alpha or paired-chain data limited detectable features. The only immune exposure information available for the cohort was CMV serostatus. Because the 87-base-pair reads could not distinguish some IMGT-functional V segments, including TRBV6-2 and TRBV6-3, those segments were excluded. Compared with the 666-donor mean, donors in an Asian-associated ancestry cluster had fewer N-insertions in productive TCRs, according to a later genetic analysis. A few of the identified cytomegalovirus-associated TCR beta chains were confirmed in vitro to be specific for cytomegalovirus antigens. An association between a missense DCLRE1C variant and V-gene and J-gene trimming of TCR beta chains was found in a later genetic analysis and replicated in an independent cohort. In a later analysis, most CMV-associated TCR beta chains were found to appear HLA-restricted, with HLA associations seemingly driven largely by CMV exposure. Most TCR sequences were seen in very few donors, while some public TCRs were found in many individuals. In a later analysis, about 17,000 TCR beta sequences were associated with specific HLA alleles at a false discovery rate of 0.05. The classifier was reported to diagnose cytomegalovirus status with high specificity and sensitivity in both the original and validation cohorts. Because counts were too low, about 18 rarely observed V segments, including chromosome 9 orphons, were left out of the earlier analysis of 587 of the donors. The presence/absence analyses assumed that sequencing depth was roughly uniform across donors, and that assumption may not be true. Because HLA typing was missing for some donors at each locus, association tests included only the typed subset. The study gave a list of 150 to 200 TCR beta chains associated with cytomegalovirus. In an earlier analysis of 587 of the donors, most TCR beta V segments appeared in productive rearrangements about 87% or about 30% of the time, broadly matching IMGT annotations.

The clonotype comes from a woman aged 45-65 years in good health and CMV-seropositive. Sequences were obtained from PBMCs. Recombination joined TRBV18 with TRBJ1-2; no D segment can be confidently identified. The DNA sequence follows: TGTGCCAGCTCACCTCCCCCGAGAGAAAACTATGGCTACACCTTC. Its product reads: CASSPPPRENYGYTF.